Each of the 16 T cell receptor beta chains below was sequenced from the same sample in a study of technical replicates of blood from a few donors. Clones were read by immunoSEQ multiplex PCR, and TCRdb kept only the in-frame ones, dropping some. In the table there are about 76,000 clones, around 85% of which are singletons. Sequencing was performed on PBMCs. Receptor source: a human donor in good health. Some clones in this sample may be carry-over from other donors' samples.

The V call is TRBV9, the J call TRBJ2-7, with 11 bases lining up with TRBD2. The J segment lost 3 bases and the V segment lost 2 bases, leaving 4 bases of the junction unmatched. Germline V gene lookup returns CDR1 SGDLS and CDR2 YYNGEE. The CDR3 contains 15 residues. The CDR3 loop is CASSVLAGGIYEQYF. The CDR3 DNA reads as TGTGCCAGCAGCGTTTTAGCGGGAGGGATCTACGAGCAGTACTTC.

The chain combines TRBV7-8 with TRBJ1-6, with TRBD1 matching over 7 bases. Germline V gene data show CDR1 as SGHVS and CDR2 as FQNEAQ. The CDR3 is 15 residues long. V lost 1 base to trimming and J lost 10 bases; unmatched junction nucleotides: 7. In nucleotides, the CDR3 is TGTGCCAGCAGCTTAGTGACAGGGTTGGGATCACCCCTCCACTTT. Residues: CASSLVTGLGSPLHF.

The CDR3 DNA sequence: TGTGCCAGCAGCCAGTCACCGCGGGGACAGTCCTACGAGCAGTACTTC. Translation: CASSQSPRGQSYEQYF. This chain links TRBV7-8 with TRBJ2-7; perhaps TRBD1 as D (7 bases). With 5 bases removed from V and 1 base from J, the gap between germline ends came to 18 bases. This CDR3 is built from 16 residues. Germline assignment: CDR1 SGHVS and CDR2 FQNEAQ.

CDR3 loop: CASSPYGQVGYEQYF. CDR3 DNA sequence: TGTGCCAGCTCTCCTTATGGACAGGTGGGCTACGAGCAGTACTTC. This chain joins TRBV18 and TRBJ2-7; TRBD1 agrees at 7 bases. V was pared by 6 bases and J by 3 bases, with 11 bases of the junction left unmatched. There are 15 residues in the CDR3. Germline loops: CDR1 KGHSH, CDR2 LQKENI.

The V gene is TRBV2, the J gene TRBJ2-7, with D unresolved. CDR3 length equals 12 residues. The V end was cut by 4 bases, the J end by 0 bases, with 4 bases between. CDR1 and CDR2 (germline): SNHLY, FYNNEI. The CDR3 here is CASSAGSYEQYF. DNA of the CDR3: TGTGCCAGCAGTGCCGGCTCCTACGAGCAGTACTTC.

On this clone itself: The junction departs from the called germline gene at one end, perhaps through a read error. V is TRBV11-2 and J is TRBJ2-7; 7 nucleotides align to TRBD2. The germline CDR1 and CDR2 sequences are SGHAT and FQNNGV. The CDR3 loop spans 14 amino acids. CDR3 bases: TGTGCCACCCGAGGGGAGGGAAGCTCCCACGAGCAGTACTTC. Amino acids: CATRGEGSSHEQYF.

This chain connects TRBV2 to TRBJ1-1; no reliable D call. The V and J ends lost 2 bases and 1 base respectively, with 5 bases between them. The CDR3 contains 13 residues. CDR1 and CDR2 from the germline V gene are SNHLY and FYNNEI. The CDR3 region is CASSERENTEAFF. The CDR3 nucleotides read TGTGCCAGCAGTGAAAGAGAGAACACTGAAGCTTTCTTT. Supplemented by reference TRBV2 and TRBJ1-1, the full variable domain reads EPEVTQTPSHQVTQMGQEVILRCVPISNHLYFYWYRQILGQKVEFLVSFYNNEISEKSEIFDDQFSVERPDGSNFTLKIRSTKLEDSAMYFCASSERENTEAFFGQGTRLTVV.

The chain uses TRBV4-3 and TRBJ2-3; 9 bases fit TRBD2. V trimming: 2 bases; J trimming: 9 bases; junction bases outside the gene matches: 3. CDR1 and CDR2 from the germline V gene are LGHNA and YSLEER. CDR3 size: 13 residues. CDR3 loop: CASSQNSGSTQYF. The CDR3 DNA reads TGCGCCAGCAGCCAAAATAGCGGGAGCACGCAGTATTTT.

The chain joins TRBV12-5 to TRBJ2-2; weak D call: TRBD2 (6 bases). The CDR3 is 15 amino acids. Germline-derived CDR1 and CDR2 are LGHNT and FRNRAP. V dropped 5 bases and J dropped 7 bases, with 17 bases sitting between them. In DNA, the CDR3 is TGTGCTAGTGGTGATGCGGGATGGTCGGGCGGGGAGCTGTTTTTT. It translates to CASGDAGWSGGELFF.

V usage is TRBV6-1 and J usage is TRBJ1-1; no firm D call. Germline CDR1 and CDR2: MNHNS and SASEGT. There are 11 residues in the CDR3. Trimming cost V 9 bases and J 11 bases, with 16 bases left between them. Written as DNA, the CDR3 is TGTGCCAGTATACAGTCGGGGATTGCTTTCTTT. Protein product: CASIQSGIAFF.

The chain employs TRBV7-9 and TRBJ1-1; no definite D call. The CDR3 sequence is 12 residues long. CDR1 and CDR2 (germline): SEHNR, FQNEAQ (reference sequence). V lost 3 bases and J 8 bases, leaving 10 bases between the germline ends. CDR3 DNA sequence: TGTGCCAGCAGCTTCGGCGCGGCAGAAGCTTTCTTT. This codes for CASSFGAAEAFF.

This chain joins TRBV30 and TRBJ2-5; D perhaps matches TRBD2 (5 bases). From germline, CDR1 is GTSNPN and CDR2 SVGIG (reference sequence). The ends were cut back, 0 bases at V and 3 bases at J, with 20 bases in the middle. This CDR3 contains 17 residues. The CDR3 is CAWSVVGPGTREETQYF. The CDR3 DNA reads TGTGCCTGGAGTGTTGTTGGCCCGGGAACAAGGGAAGAGACCCAGTACTTC.

CDR3 amino acids: CASSFSGQSGANVLTF. For the CDR3, the DNA is TGTGCCAGCAGCTTCTCCGGACAATCTGGGGCCAACGTCCTGACTTTC. The chain has TRBV7-3 and TRBJ2-6; weak D call: TRBD1 (5 bases). CDR3 size: 16 residues. The V and J ends lost 3 bases and 1 base respectively, with 10 bases between them. Per germline, CDR1 SGHTA and CDR2 FQGTGA.

This chain uses TRBV11-3 with TRBJ2-2; possible D gene TRBD2, 6 bases. Germline V CDR1 and CDR2: SGHNT, YENEEA. V was pared by 5 bases and J by 0 bases, with 7 bases between. This CDR3 is built from 14 residues. The CDR3 coding sequence is TGTGCCAGCAGCCGGGGGACGAACACCGGGGAGCTGTTTTTT. It translates to CASSRGTNTGELFF.

The V call is TRBV6-5, the J call TRBJ1-4; tentative D call: TRBD1 (6 bases). Trimming took off 2 bases at V and 5 bases at J, with 12 bases between the two ends. The CDR3 runs to 15 residues. Germline V gene sequence: CDR1 MNHEY, CDR2 SVGAGI. This chain's CDR3 is CASSYEVGTNEKLFF. The CDR3 DNA reads as TGTGCCAGCAGTTACGAGGTCGGGACAAATGAAAAACTGTTTTTT.

This chain uses TRBV7-9 with TRBJ2-5; 10 positions match TRBD2. The CDR3 is 16 residues long. The germline CDR1 and CDR2 sequences are SEHNR and FQNEAQ (reference sequence). The junction had 11 bases not matched to a gene; V was cut back by 6 bases and J by 4 bases. The CDR3 bases are TGTGCCAGCAGTCTGGCTAGCGGGAGTATGGGAGAGACCCAGTACTTC. It specifies CASSLASGSMGETQYF. Full variable domain (missing parts from reference TRBV7-9 and TRBJ2-5): DTGVSQNPRHKITKRGQNVTFRCDPISEHNRLYWYRQTLGQGPEFLTYFQNEAQLEKSRLLSDRFSAERPKGSFSTLEIQRTEQGDSAMYLCASSLASGSMGETQYFGPGTRLLVL.